The next 2 T cell receptor beta chains were all read from a single sample in a study of T-cell memory formation after mild COVID-19. TCRdb re-derived calls from the 5' RACE reads in MiXCR, one entry per CDR3 protein. The sample holds a few hundred thousand distinct CDR3 sequences, over 9.5% seen once. The sample consisted of PBMCs or a T cell subset sorted from them (not recorded which). These receptors all come from a man younger than 30 who had mild COVID-19 (a few samples of this study predate the infection). Cell type and time point are not known.

The CDR3 nucleotides read TGTGCCAGCAGCCCGGTAGTGGGGGTGACTAATGAAAAACTGTTTTTT. This gives the protein CASSPVVGVTNEKLFF. V is TRBV7-2 and J is TRBJ1-4; D possibly corresponds to TRBD1 (5 bases). The CDR3 runs 16 residues. V was clipped by 5 bases and J by 2 bases, with 15 bases between them. The germline V gene encodes CDR1 SGHTA and CDR2 FQGNSA.

This clonotype showed up many times. The chain joins TRBV20-1 to TRBJ2-3, with 14 bases lining up with TRBD2. The germline gives CDR1 DFQATT, CDR2 SNEGSKA (reference sequence). The CDR3 sequence is 15 residues long. The junction had 6 bases not matched to a gene; V was cut back by 3 bases and J by 7 bases. As DNA, the CDR3 is TGCAGTGCTAGTCCGACTAGCGGGGGGGCATATACGCAGTATTTT. Translated: CSASPTSGGAYTQYF.